One T cell receptor (beta chain) is described in this entry. Its ends do not fully match the called genes, so a read error is possible. These data originate in a study of tumor-infiltrating lymphocytes in primary liver carcinoma. Investigators took RNA and DNA out together from roughly 21-30 mg of unsorted bulk tissue. The germline CDR1 and CDR2 sequences are SGHRS and YFSETQ. The CDR3 loop spans 14 amino acids. Total RNA (around 500 ng) served as template for TCR beta cDNA synthesis primed by a constant-region primer. It was through three nested multiplex PCR rounds of slightly modified ARM-PCR that TCR beta libraries arose. In the first two PCR rounds, TRBV1-TRBV30 forward primers were paired with a C-beta reverse primer, and each round lasted about 9 cycles. TCRdb re-analysed the multiplex PCR reads in MiXCR, keeping a single row per CDR3 protein. The data hold around 26,000 distinct CDR3 sequences, with around 84% observed a single time.

The clonotype was recovered from a man in his forties with primary liver carcinoma and hepatitis B virus infection. The sample comprised liver tumor tissue from sampling region 3. Documented subset: tumor region T3, left-lateral pole. This sequence joins TRBV5-1 and TRBJ2-5, with D perhaps TRBD1 or TRBD2 (5 bases each). The CDR3 nucleotides are TGCACCAGCAGCTTGTCGGGGCTAGTGGAGACCCAGTACTTC. Translating it yields CTSSLSGLVETQYF. The entire variable domain, with the rest obtained from reference TRBV5-1 and TRBJ2-5, is as follows: KAGVTQTPRYLIKTRGQQVTLSCSPISGHRSVSWYQQTPGQGLQFLFEYFSETQRNKGNFPGRFSGRQFSNSRSEMNVSTLELGDSALYLCTSSLSGLVETQYFGPGTRLLVL.